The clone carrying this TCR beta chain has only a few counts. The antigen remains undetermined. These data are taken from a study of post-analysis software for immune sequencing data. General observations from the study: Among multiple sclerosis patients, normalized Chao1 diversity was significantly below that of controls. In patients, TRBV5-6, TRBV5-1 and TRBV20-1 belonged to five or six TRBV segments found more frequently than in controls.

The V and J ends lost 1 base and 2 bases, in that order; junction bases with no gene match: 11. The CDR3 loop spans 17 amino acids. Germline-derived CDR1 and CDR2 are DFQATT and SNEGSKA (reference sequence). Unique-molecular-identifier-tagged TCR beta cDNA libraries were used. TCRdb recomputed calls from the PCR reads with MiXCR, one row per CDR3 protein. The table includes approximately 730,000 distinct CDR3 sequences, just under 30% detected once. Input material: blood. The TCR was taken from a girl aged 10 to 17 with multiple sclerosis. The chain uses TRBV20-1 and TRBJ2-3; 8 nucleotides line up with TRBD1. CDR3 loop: CSARGLPYRGVTDTQYF. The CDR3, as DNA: TGCAGTGCTAGAGGGCTCCCCTACAGGGGGGTCACAGATACGCAGTATTTT.